These 13 T cell receptor beta chains were all obtained from the same sample, sequenced in a study of T-cell memory formation after mild COVID-19. TCRdb used MiXCR to reprocess the 5' RACE reads, holding one entry per CDR3 protein. The repertoire holds roughly 350,000 distinct CDR3 sequences, with approximately 14% as singletons. Sequencing was done on a sample of PBMCs or a T cell subset sorted from them (not recorded which). The receptors come from a man aged 18 to 30 who had mild COVID-19 (a few samples of this study predate the infection). Cell type and time point are not known.

This clonotype came up a few times. The V gene is TRBV4-2, the J gene TRBJ2-7; perhaps TRBD2 as D (6 bases). Germline loops: CDR1 LGHNA, CDR2 YNFKEQ. The CDR3 is made up of 13 amino acids. V lost 0 bases and J lost 12, with 15 bases in between. The CDR3 DNA is TGTGCCAGCAGCCAAGAGAAGGGACGGAGGGGGTACTTC. As protein: CASSQEKGRRGYF.

This clonotype was counted between two and nine times. V and J are TRBV7-6 and TRBJ1-6; D gene unclear. In germline, CDR1 is SGHVS, CDR2 FNYEAQ. Trimming left V 1 base short and J 8 bases short, with 21 bases between. The length of the CDR3 is 18 residues. The CDR3 loop is CASSLVTRPGFFDSPLHF. CDR3 sequence (DNA): TGTGCCAGCAGCTTAGTGACTAGGCCTGGCTTCTTTGATTCACCCCTCCACTTT.

On this clonotype itself: One base away lies a much larger clone, so this may be a sequencing read error. This chain links TRBV12-3 or TRBV12-4 with TRBJ2-2, with 7 positions matching TRBD1. There are 14 residues in the CDR3. V shed 9 bases and J 5 bases; nucleotides not matched to a gene: 9. CDR3 coding DNA: TGTGCCAGAAGGCAGACAGGGAAAACCGGGGAGCTGTTTTTT. Residues: CARRQTGKTGELFF.

This clonotype was observed many times. The chain combines TRBV7-3 with TRBJ1-4, with 10 bases lining up with TRBD1. The germline CDR1 and CDR2 sequences are SGHTA and FQGTGA. After removal of 3 bases from V and 7 bases from J, the junction contained 14 bases not matched to a gene. The length of the CDR3 is 18 residues. The CDR3 region is CASSFGGTGVPPGEKLFF. The CDR3 nucleotides read TGTGCCAGCAGCTTTGGCGGGACAGGGGTTCCGCCTGGTGAAAAACTGTTTTTT.

This clonotype has ten or more counts. CDR3 nucleotide sequence: TGCGCCAGCAGCTTTTTCCGGGACACCGACAATGAGCAGTTCTTC. It codes for CASSFFRDTDNEQFF. The V call is TRBV5-1, the J call TRBJ2-1; a possible D gene is TRBD1 (6 bases). The V gene lost 2 bases and the J gene lost 5 bases, with 14 bases spanning the gap. Germline loops: CDR1 SGHRS, CDR2 YFSETQ. This CDR3 has 15 residues.

This clonotype was recorded a few times. The chain joins TRBV7-2 to TRBJ2-1; 7 nucleotides align to TRBD2. Per the germline V gene, CDR1 is SGHTA and CDR2 is FQGNSA. The CDR3 sequence is 13 residues long. With 4 bases clipped from V and 13 bases from J, the junction kept 10 bases outside the gene matches. This CDR3 reads CASSSRPGTIQFF. The DNA of the CDR3 is TGTGCCAGCAGCTCCCGGCCCGGGACTATACAGTTCTTC. The full variable domain, in which reference TRBV7-2 and TRBJ2-1 provide the parts outside the CDR3, is GAGVSQSPSNKVTEKGKDVELRCDPISGHTALYWYRQSLGQGLEFLIYFQGNSAPDKSGLPSDRFSAERTGGSVSTLTIQRTQQEDSAVYLCASSSRPGTIQFFGPGTRLTVL.

The chain recombines TRBV6-6 with TRBJ1-1, with 8 bases lining up with TRBD1. Per germline, CDR1 MNHNY and CDR2 SVGAGI (reference sequence). Trimming took 6 bases from V and 0 from J; bases not matched to a gene: 6. The CDR3 loop spans 15 amino acids. In nucleotides, the CDR3 is TGTGCCAGCAGCAACAGGGGGAACATGAACACTGAAGCTTTCTTT. Amino acids: CASSNRGNMNTEAFF.

This clonotype occurred a few times. V usage is TRBV7-2 and J usage is TRBJ1-2, with 10 bases identical to TRBD1. Looked up from germline, CDR1 is SGHTA and CDR2 is FQGNSA. The CDR3 sequence is 14 residues long. After removal of 3 bases from V and 6 bases from J, the junction contained 4 bases not matched to a gene. The CDR3 DNA reads TGTGCCAGCAGCTTTCGGACAGGGGGACATGGCTACACCTTC. Translated, it gives CASSFRTGGHGYTF.

The chain couples TRBV2 to TRBJ2-3; 11 bases are a match to TRBD2. The CDR3 is 12 amino acids. V gave up 7 bases and J gave up 10 bases; unmatched junction bases: 4. In germline, CDR1 is SNHLY, CDR2 FYNNEI. The DNA for the CDR3 is TGTGCCAGCATCAGACTAGCGGGGCCGCAGTATTTT. It yields the protein CASIRLAGPQYF.

The rearrangement links TRBV7-3 to TRBJ2-1; TRBD2 might be the D (6 bases). The germline V gene has CDR1 SGHTA and CDR2 FQGTGA. Between the trimmed V and J ends, which lost 5 bases and 6 bases, there was a span of 17 bases. The CDR3 length is 15 residues. CDR3 nucleotide sequence: TGTGCCAGCAGCCTGGACTATTCAAGTTTCAATGAGCAGTTCTTC. It is translated as CASSLDYSSFNEQFF.

Only a few counts were recorded for this clonotype. The chain couples TRBV6-2 or TRBV6-3 to TRBJ2-7; D possibly matches TRBD1 or TRBD2 (5 bases each). V was clipped by 7 bases and J by 7 bases, with 17 bases between them. The CDR3 has 13 residues. The germline V gene encodes CDR1 MNHEY and CDR2 SVGEGT. CDR3 nucleotide sequence: TGTGCCAGCACCTCAACGGGACGGTATGAGCAGTACGTC. Translation: CASTSTGRYEQYV.

This clonotype was seen a handful of times. V usage is TRBV7-2 and J usage is TRBJ2-1; the D gene is possibly TRBD2 (5 bases). The CDR3 covers 13 residues. CDR1 is SGHTA, CDR2 FQGNSA, per germline. V lost 1 base, J lost 6 bases, and 7 bases lay in between. CDR3 nucleotides: TGTGCCAGCAGCTTAGGACTAATCAATGAGCAGTTCTTC. Encoded protein: CASSLGLINEQFF.

The chain links TRBV25-1 to TRBJ2-7; D gene ambiguous. The CDR3 totals 11 residues. The V gene's germline CDR1 is MGHDK and CDR2 SYGVNS. The germline V and J ends were trimmed by 4 bases and 9 bases, with 10 bases remaining between them. The CDR3 bases are TGTGCCAGCAGTGTACTGTCACGGCAGTACTTC. Protein: CASSVLSRQYF.